This T cell receptor beta chain appears in the sequencing data of a study of a mutant IDH1 vaccine in newly diagnosed glioma. Study-level information: At week 47 came visit V13, while visit V12 had come at week 35.

Data came from immunoSEQ multiplex PCR; TCRdb stores just in-frame clones and leaves some out. The sample yields about 60,000 clones, under 85% seen once. Noted time point: week 47, end of study. Doses consisted of 300 ug of mutant IDH1 20-mer peptide each, paired with topical imiquimod. About this clone: What it recognizes is unknown.

The specimen comprised PBMCs, sampled from a glioma patient whose treatment included an IDH1 peptide vaccine. This sequence was found in a woman aged 45-59 years with glioma.

CDR3 nucleotide sequence: TGTGCCAGCGGACAGGGGAGGTGGACTGAAGCTTTCTTT. Its translation: CASGQGRWTEAFF. The J gene is TRBJ1-1, the V gene TRBV9, with TRBD1 identical over 9 bases. CDR1 and CDR2 from the germline V gene are SGDLS and YYNGEE. V shed 7 bases, J shed 5 bases, and the junction held 6 bases outside the gene matches. The CDR3 is made up of 13 amino acids.